The TCR beta chain under discussion was sequenced for a study of prognosis after radiotherapy for stage I lung cancer (dated by TCRdb to the early 2020s). Broadly, across the study: Around 20 stage I NSCLC patients were enrolled in Nanjing, China, between April 2018 and January 2019. Every patient was deemed medically inoperable, around eleven because of comorbidities and more than 5 because they refused surgery. Peripheral blood TCR beta repertoires were profiled in stage I NSCLC patients before and after stereotactic body radiotherapy, and the study then linked these repertoires to distant failure. More than ten patients had adenocarcinoma and over five had squamous cell carcinoma as the tumor histology. The cohort was made up of some 12 men and roughly six women, with a median age of approximately 74 years and an age range of 53 to 84 years. Concurrent therapy was not administered to any patient alongside SBRT. SBRT was given in 3 to 5 fractions with a biologically effective dose of at least 100 Gy, using image-guided IMRT or VMAT. Around 14 patients presented with newly diagnosed primary stage I lung tumors, and roughly 5 carried oligometastatic NSCLC following surgical resection of the primary tumor. Distant metastases were developed by four of the 19 patients after SBRT, at a median of roughly 7 months, whereas no significant progression was observed in the other 15 patients. The study sequenced roughly 40 blood samples from about 19 patients, one before and one after SBRT per patient. On the study overall, not on this receptor specifically: Post-SBRT Shannon entropy and its change from baseline were lower in patients who developed distant metastases; baseline Shannon entropy was not associated with metastases. No determination of tumor specificity was made for expanded TCR clones. The study was limited by its small cohort and short follow-up, and the findings require independent validation. All reported P values were unadjusted for multiple comparisons. After SBRT, the number of unique TCR clones decreased (median about 10,000 before versus some 6,900 after; Wilcoxon paired P=0.011). Differences by metastasis status were reportedly seen in TRBV and TRBJ usage frequencies, involving two V genes at baseline and, after SBRT, several V genes and two J genes.

A history of other malignancies or of prior chemotherapy or radiotherapy was absent in all patients, and node-negative disease was shown on CT and PET/CT in all patients. At each of two time points, approximately 5.9 milliliters of peripheral venous blood were collected into EDTA tubes. PBMCs were isolated by Ficoll-Paque Plus density-gradient centrifugation. Right after collection, samples were kept at -80 degrees C until analysis. Only a few counts were recorded for this clonotype. Its specific antigen is unknown. Possible read error: a much larger clone is one base away. Taken from the germline V gene (reference sequence), the CDR1 and CDR2 loops are SEHNR and FQNEAQ. V sheds 5 bases and J sheds 0 bases, leaving 5 bases between their ends. Its CDR3 holds 13 amino acids, cysteine through phenylalanine. The sequence is cut down to CDR3 DNA, 39 bases in frame from base 1. Two rounds of multiplex PCR on genomic DNA were used to amplify the TCR beta CDR3 region. In the first PCR round, primers specific to each TRBV and TRBJ gene were used, and the primer sequences were filed in Chinese patent CN105087789A. The second PCR round used universal primers. The Roche High Pure PCR Template Preparation Kit was used to extract genomic DNA from frozen PBMCs. An Illumina HiSeq 3000 was used to sequence the libraries paired-end with 151 bp reads. In the source study's methods: CutAdapt was used to discard raw reads that did not contain the multiplex PCR primer sequences. PEAR was used to merge high-quality paired reads into contigs. MiXCR assigned TRB V, D and J gene segments to each contig by aligning to reference sequences. To remove sequencing errors, CDR3 sequences were clustered according to base quality and sequence similarity. Diversity was calculated as Shannon entropy divided by the natural log of the number of productive TCR sequences. Clonality was computed as one minus the ratio of Shannon entropy to the natural log of the number of unique clonotypes. The Youden index of ROC curves was used to select progression-free survival cut-offs for repertoire metrics, and analyses were performed in R 3.5.3. TCRdb ran its own pipeline on the public reads, namely fastp trimming at Q25 and MiXCR clone calling, and kept in-frame beta chains. All rows with the same CDR3 protein become a single entry with the most common DNA and genes. The V and J calls were determined by TCRdb, not by the authors. In all, the sample holds 11,000 or so distinct CDR3 sequences, and roughly a third of those were seen once. Jointly, the top ten make up about 57% of the sample.

This receptor chain uses TRBV7-9 and TRBJ1-5, with the D gene call left open. The source was PBMCs, collected before or after stereotactic body radiation therapy (not recorded which). The sequence was obtained from a donor of 50 years or more with non-small cell lung cancer. The DNA reads TGTGCCAGCAGCCTAAGTAGCAATCAGCCCCAGCATTTT. The resulting protein is CASSLSSNQPQHF.